This record covers a single TCR beta chain. The source of the sample is a study of tumor-infiltrating lymphocytes in primary liver carcinoma. Germline V gene data show CDR1 as MDHEN and CDR2 as SYDVKM. V dropped 3 bases and J dropped 7; count of bases not matched to a gene: 13. This CDR3 contains 16 residues. The researchers produced TCR beta cDNA from roughly 500 ng total RNA with a constant-region primer. Generation of the TCR beta libraries relied on three nested multiplex PCR rounds using slightly modified ARM-PCR. A C-beta reverse primer and TRBV1-TRBV30 forward primers served in each of the first two PCR rounds, at about 10 cycles apiece. TCRdb processed the multiplex PCR reads anew with MiXCR; each CDR3 protein has one entry. The sample has hundreds of thousands of distinct CDR3 sequences, roughly 60% seen once. Extraction also yielded germline DNA, while blood RNA was obtained from unsorted whole blood.

This TCR was recovered from a man aged 35-49 years with primary liver carcinoma and hepatitis B virus infection. The source material was peripheral blood. The chain couples TRBV28 to TRBJ1-2; TRBD1 matches at 8 bases. CDR3 coding DNA: TGTGCCAGCAGTTTGACAAATCCTTTAACAGGGGGTGGCTACACCTTC. Translating gives CASSLTNPLTGGGYTF.